Detailed here is one T cell receptor beta chain. Its antigen remains unknown. CDR3 length: 17 residues. CDR1 and CDR2 (germline): LNHNV, YYDKDF (reference sequence). V dropped 0 bases and J dropped 2; count of bases not matched to a gene: 7. This record belongs to a study of OX40 agonist ivuxolimab in advanced cancers. Study findings and constraints: In the 0.1 to 3.0 mg/kg range, CD4+ and CD8+ blood T cells had expanded clonally by week 6.

Sequencing was performed with immunoSEQ multiplex PCR; in TCRdb, only in-frame clones are kept and a portion is missing. The sample records about 6,500 clones, roughly 71% being singletons. This chain connects TRBV15 to TRBJ1-2, with 9 bases identical to TRBD1. The clonotype comes from an adult with an advanced solid tumor such as melanoma, head and neck, liver or kidney cancer. Sequenced material: CD4+ or CD8+ T cells sorted from blood, taken in a trial of the OX40 agonist ivuxolimab. CDR3 protein: CATSRDLGQGRNYGYTF. The CDR3 region has the DNA TGTGCCACCAGCAGAGACCTAGGACAGGGGCGAAACTATGGCTACACCTTC.